Shown below are 18 T cell receptor beta chains from a single sample sequenced in a study of Ad26.COV2.S vaccination and SARS-CoV-2 variants. Data came from immunoSEQ multiplex PCR; TCRdb stores just in-frame clones and leaves some out. This sample has more than 300,000 clones, with around four fifths found just once. The treatment was: over 15 received Ad26.COV2.S at low or high dose, single or two shots; roughly five received placebo; per-sample allocation not given. Following the first vaccine or placebo injection, samples were taken on day 63. The sample was peripheral blood, taken in a trial of Ad26.COV2.S vaccine versus placebo. The receptors shown here come from a person aged 18-60 years who received the Ad26.COV2.S COVID-19 vaccine or a placebo.

The rearrangement uses TRBV5-1 and TRBJ2-3; D could derive from TRBD1 or TRBD2 (6 bases each). The CDR3 is made up of 17 amino acids. V was trimmed by 0 bases and J by 2 bases, leaving 16 bases between them. From germline, CDR1 is SGHRS and CDR2 YFSETQ. The CDR3 loop is CASSLGFGGGPTDTQYF. CDR3 coding DNA: TGCGCCAGCAGCTTGGGTTTCGGAGGGGGACCCACAGATACGCAGTATTTT.

The rearrangement joins TRBV12-3 or TRBV12-4 to TRBJ2-1; D remains ambiguous. This CDR3 comprises 13 residues. V was shortened by 2 bases and J by 8 bases, with 10 bases between the two germline ends. CDR3 residues: CASSLPPLYEQFF. CDR3 nucleotides: TGTGCCAGCAGTTTACCCCCATTGTATGAGCAGTTCTTC.

The genes are TRBV4-1 and TRBJ2-3, with D possibly TRBD1 on 6 matching bases. In germline, CDR1 is MGHRA, CDR2 YSYEKL. V was clipped by 0 bases and J by 4 bases, with 11 bases between them. The CDR3 covers 15 residues. This CDR3 is CASSQELPGADTQYF. CDR3 DNA: TGCGCCAGCAGCCAAGAGCTCCCAGGGGCAGATACGCAGTATTTT.

The V and J genes are TRBV30 and TRBJ2-7; D possibly corresponds to TRBD1 (5 bases). The CDR3 covers 15 residues. Germline V gene lookup returns CDR1 GTSNPN and CDR2 SVGIG (reference sequence). V lost 0 bases to trimming and J lost 1 base, with 13 bases between them. CDR3 loop: CAWSVPTDLSYEQYF. The CDR3, as DNA: TGTGCCTGGAGTGTACCGACAGATCTGTCCTACGAGCAGTACTTC. Full variable domain (rest looked up from reference TRBV30 and TRBJ2-7): SQTIHQWPATLVQPVGSPLSLECTVEGTSNPNLYWYRQAAGRGLQLLFYSVGIGQISSEVPQNLSASRPQDRQFILSSKKLLLSDSGFYLCAWSVPTDLSYEQYFGPGTRLTVT.

Many counts were recorded for this clone. The identical CDR3 is also encoded by other nucleotide sequences in the sample. The chain joins TRBV5-6 to TRBJ2-4; D tentatively reads TRBD1 or TRBD2 (5 bases each). V gave up 2 bases and J gave up 0 bases, with 12 bases separating them. This CDR3 has 16 residues. Per the germline V gene, CDR1 is SGHDT and CDR2 is YYEEEE. This chain's CDR3 is CASSLGSGLAKNIQYF. The CDR3, as DNA: TGTGCCAGCAGCTTAGGTTCGGGGCTAGCCAAAAACATTCAGTACTTC.

V usage is TRBV5-1 and J usage is TRBJ1-2; the match to TRBD1 covers 8 bases. Germline CDR1 is SGHRS and CDR2 is YFSETQ. The CDR3 loop spans 13 amino acids. The V and J ends lost 3 bases and 7 bases, in that order; junction bases with no gene match: 5. As DNA, the CDR3 is TGCGCCAGCAGCTCAGGGGGCTGGGTTGGCTACACCTTC. It translates to CASSSGGWVGYTF.

The chain combines TRBV10-3 with TRBJ1-6, with D unresolved. The V end was cut by 2 bases, the J end by 9 bases, with 11 bases between. The germline V gene encodes CDR1 ENHRY and CDR2 SYGVKD. This CDR3 has 14 residues. DNA for the CDR3: TGTGCCATCAGTGAGGTACGGGGAGGTTCACCCCTCCACTTT. Amino acids: CAISEVRGGSPLHF.

This clone was detected only once. The chain has TRBV7-9 and TRBJ1-2; 9 bases agree with TRBD1. Germline loops: CDR1 SEHNR, CDR2 FQNEAQ (reference sequence). The CDR3 sequence is 15 residues long. The V segment lost 1 base and the J segment 4 bases; nucleotides outside the gene matches: 4. The CDR3 spells CASSLGPGQGYGYTF. In DNA form, the CDR3 reads TGTGCCAGCAGCTTAGGCCCGGGACAGGGCTATGGCTACACCTTC. The full variable domain, rest sourced from reference TRBV7-9 and TRBJ1-2, is DTGVSQNPRHKITKRGQNVTFRCDPISEHNRLYWYRQTLGQGPEFLTYFQNEAQLEKSRLLSDRFSAERPKGSFSTLEIQRTEQGDSAMYLCASSLGPGQGYGYTFGSGTRLTVV.

Regarding this clone: Compared with germline, one end of the junction differs, possibly owing to a read error. The chain has TRBV7-7 and TRBJ1-1; D gene unclear. Germline loops: CDR1 SSHAT, CDR2 FNYEAQ (reference sequence). The CDR3 totals 13 residues. The CDR3 loop is CASSPVVHTEAFF. CDR3 bases: TGTGCTAGCAGCCCAGTTGTACACACTGAAGCTTTCTTT.

This chain uses TRBV6-5 with TRBJ1-1; no clear D gene. This CDR3 spans 14 amino acids. Trimming removed 7 bases from V and 0 bases from J, with 12 bases in between. CDR1 is MNHEY and CDR2 is SVGAGI in the germline V gene. Here the CDR3 DNA reads TGTGCCAGCATCCCCAATATACTGAACACTGAAGCTTTCTTT. Its translation: CASIPNILNTEAFF.

The V call is TRBV3-1 (or the pseudogene TRBV3-2), the J call TRBJ1-1; TRBD1 agrees at 8 bases. The CDR3 contains 17 residues. In germline, CDR1 is LGHDT, CDR2 YNNKEL (reference sequence). V lost 0 bases to trimming and J lost 0 bases; unmatched junction nucleotides: 6. As DNA, the CDR3 is TGTGCCAGCAGCCAAGACCCACAGGGGGGGATGAACACTGAAGCTTTCTTT. This translates into CASSQDPQGGMNTEAFF.

The gene calls are TRBV5-4 and TRBJ1-2; D is perhaps TRBD1 (5 bases). In germline, CDR1 is SGHNT, CDR2 YYREEE (reference sequence). V lost 2 bases to trimming and J lost 8 bases, with 16 bases between them. The CDR3 totals 14 residues. The CDR3 region is CASSFSGTAGGYTF. CDR3 DNA: TGTGCCAGCAGCTTCAGCGGGACGGCGGGGGGCTACACCTTC.

This clone was seen more than once but under ten times. The V and J genes are TRBV5-6 and TRBJ2-7; D is undetermined. The V end lost 0 bases, the J end lost 0 bases, and 7 bases lay between the germline ends. Per the germline V gene, CDR1 is SGHDT and CDR2 is YYEEEE. CDR3 length: 14 amino acids. CDR3: CASSLGLASYEQYF. CDR3 bases: TGTGCCAGCAGCTTGGGTTTGGCCTCCTACGAGCAGTACTTC.

CDR3 DNA: TGTGCCAGCAGTTTACTAGCGGACTCCTACGAGCAGTACTTC. Its translation: CASSLLADSYEQYF. This chain joins TRBV28 and TRBJ2-7; 7 bases are shared with TRBD2. The CDR3 is 14 residues long. Looked up from germline, CDR1 is MDHEN and CDR2 is SYDVKM. The V gene end was trimmed by 2 bases and the J gene end by 0 bases; junction bases not matched to a gene: 1.

The chain employs TRBV6-5 and TRBJ2-7; 7 bases align to TRBD1. Germline V lookup: CDR1 MNHEY, CDR2 SVGAGI. The CDR3 has 11 amino acids. Trimming cost V 8 bases and J 7 bases; bases outside gene matches: 5. The CDR3 DNA follows: TGTGCCAGCGACAGGGTTGGAGAGCAGTACTTC. Encoded protein: CASDRVGEQYF.

The V and J genes are TRBV4-1 and TRBJ1-5, with D unclear. The germline V gene has CDR1 MGHRA and CDR2 YSYEKL. CDR3 size: 13 residues. Trimming took off 3 bases at V and 6 bases at J, with 9 bases between the two ends. CDR3 DNA: TGCGCCAGCAGCCAGAGCGGCGTTCAGCCCCAGCATTTT. Protein product: CASSQSGVQPQHF.

Written as DNA, the CDR3 is TGTGCCAGCAGCCATACCGGGCTCTCCTACAATGAGCAGTTCTTC. Protein: CASSHTGLSYNEQFF. The chain carries TRBV4-2 and TRBJ2-1; D gene unclear. Trimming shortened V by 3 bases and J by 0 bases, and 9 bases separated the two germline ends. CDR1 LGHNA and CDR2 YNFKEQ come from the germline V gene. This CDR3 is 15 amino acids long.

The V and J genes are TRBV19 and TRBJ2-6, with a possible D match to TRBD1 (6 bases). Germline-derived CDR1 and CDR2 are LNHDA and SQIVND (reference sequence). This CDR3 region has 17 residues. V was clipped by 1 base and J by 0 bases, with 10 bases between them. The CDR3 region is CASSIGQAYSGANVLTF. CDR3 coding DNA: TGTGCCAGTAGTATAGGACAGGCATACTCTGGGGCCAACGTCCTGACTTTC.